This T cell receptor (beta chain) was sequenced for a study of blood T cell repertoires in COVID-19. In its sample, this clone was seen once. In the authors' workflow: Scientists estimated how many nucleated cells there were by amplifying reference gene primers. Measured with immunoSEQ multiplex PCR; TCRdb has only the in-frame clones, and not every one. V, J and clone size are those of that table, while D and trimming were read from the DNA. Among over 450,000 clones, 89% were seen once, and the ten largest hold about 0.91%. V lost 0 bases and J lost 9, with 12 bases in between. CDR1 MNHEY and CDR2 SVGAGI come from the germline V gene. The CDR3 runs 15 residues.

This TCR was sampled from a man aged 18 to 35 with COVID-19, enrolled during active disease. This chain links TRBV6-5 with TRBJ1-6, with D perhaps TRBD1 (5 bases). Sequenced sample: peripheral blood. The CDR3 sequence is CASSYSLQGGSPLHF. The CDR3, as DNA: TGTGCCAGCAGTTACTCGCTTCAGGGCGGTTCACCCCTCCACTTT.